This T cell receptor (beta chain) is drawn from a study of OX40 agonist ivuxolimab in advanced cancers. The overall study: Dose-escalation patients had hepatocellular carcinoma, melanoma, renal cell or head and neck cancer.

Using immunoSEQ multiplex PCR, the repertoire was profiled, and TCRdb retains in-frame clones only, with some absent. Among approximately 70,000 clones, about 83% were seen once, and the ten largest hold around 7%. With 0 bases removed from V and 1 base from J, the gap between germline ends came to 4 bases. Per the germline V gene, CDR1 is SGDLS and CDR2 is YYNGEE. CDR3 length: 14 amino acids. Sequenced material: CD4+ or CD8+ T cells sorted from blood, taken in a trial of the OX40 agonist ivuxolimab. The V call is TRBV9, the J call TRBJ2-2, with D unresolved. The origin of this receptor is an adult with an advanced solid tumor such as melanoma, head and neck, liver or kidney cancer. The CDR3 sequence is CASSVAGNTGELFF. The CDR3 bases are TGTGCCAGCAGCGTAGCGGGGAACACCGGGGAGCTGTTTTTT.